This T cell receptor beta chain is drawn from a study of T-cell reconstitution after alpha-beta-depleted transplantation in children. Notes on the study in general: Expanded clones from the graft, numbering several hundred, reportedly supplied alpha-beta T cells about two months after transplant. T-cell numbers and diversity, one year after transplant, stemmed largely from T cells that were newly produced. Day-60 TCRbeta diversity that was high in some patients was derived from surviving recipient T cells and thymic progenitors.

For TCRbeta, the library was prepared with unique molecular identifiers. From the PCR reads, TCRdb called clonotypes with MiXCR, one entry per CDR3 protein. The sample has approximately 980,000 distinct CDR3 sequences; 25% to 30% are singletons. Concerning this clonotype itself: Its target is unknown.

CDR1 is DFQATT, CDR2 SNEGSKA, per germline (reference sequence). This CDR3 is 15 amino acids long. V lost 1 base and J lost 2, with 15 bases in between. Sequenced material: PBMCs, mostly from graft donor cells, taken 360 days after TCRalphabeta/CD19-depleted stem cell transplant. The sequence was collected from a boy less than two years old who had a stem cell transplant for SCID, so the T cells may come from the graft donor. The V call is TRBV20-1, the J call TRBJ2-7; D is undetermined. Here the CDR3 reads CSARVSTANPYEQYF. As DNA, the CDR3 is TGCAGTGCTAGAGTTTCTACAGCGAATCCCTACGAGCAGTACTTC.